Listed here are 24 T cell receptor beta chains from one sample, sequenced in a study of T cell changes during pregnancy in multiple sclerosis (dated by TCRdb to between 2019 and 2020). Libraries came from the immunoSEQ multiplex PCR assay. Drawn from immuneACCESS, this table holds only the in-frame rearrangements with V and J called that TCRdb kept. Clones are partly lost; checked studies trace under half to an unresolved V gene and leave the rest unexplained. This sample is represented by 85,000 to 120,000 clones; roughly nine tenths of them were singletons. The top ten clonotypes cover over 1.5% of the sample. The sequencing here drew on peripheral blood, taken before pregnancy. All receptors derive from a female donor with multiple sclerosis, enrolled in a pregnancy study.

The J gene is TRBJ1-1, the V gene TRBV6-5; 9 bases are a match to TRBD1. The J segment lost 9 bases and the V segment lost 8 bases, leaving 13 bases of the junction unmatched. The length of the CDR3 is 14 residues. CDR1 MNHEY and CDR2 SVGAGI come from the germline V gene. In nucleotides, the CDR3 is TGTGCCAGCTACCTGACAGGGGGGATACGTCAAGCTTTCTTT. Translated: CASYLTGGIRQAFF.

The chain joins TRBV6-1 to TRBJ1-6; perhaps TRBD1 as D (6 bases). The CDR3 consists of 15 residues. Trimming left V 4 bases short and J 5 bases short, with 12 bases between. Germline CDR1 and CDR2: MNHNS and SASEGT. CDR3 amino acids: CASSVRTVNNSPLHF. CDR3 DNA sequence: TGTGCCAGCAGTGTTCGGACAGTAAATAATTCACCCCTCCACTTT.

Written as DNA, the CDR3 is TGTGCCAGCAGTTCCCAGGGGCACCGCTACGAGCAGTACTTC. It is translated as CASSSQGHRYEQYF. This chain joins TRBV6-5 and TRBJ2-7, with D possibly matching TRBD1 (6 bases). CDR3 length: 14 residues. V gave up 4 bases and J gave up 3 bases, with 13 bases separating them. CDR1 MNHEY and CDR2 SVGAGI come from the germline V gene.

In this sample, this clone turned up a few times. The chain recombines TRBV14 with TRBJ1-1; TRBD1 is a possible D gene (5 bases). CDR1 is SGHDN, CDR2 FVKESK, per germline. The CDR3 totals 15 residues. The ends were cut back, 0 bases at V and 3 bases at J, with 11 bases in the middle. CDR3 sequence: CASSQDLSGDTEAFF. The DNA of the CDR3 is TGTGCCAGCAGCCAAGATCTCTCGGGGGACACTGAAGCTTTCTTT.

The chain is built from TRBV6-5 and TRBJ1-2; 9 bases line up with TRBD1. The CDR3 is 15 residues long. CDR1 is MNHEY and CDR2 is SVGAGI in the germline V gene. V trimming: 5 bases; J trimming: 3 bases; junction bases outside the gene matches: 7. The CDR3: CASSLTGQGDYGYTF. CDR3 bases: TGTGCCAGCAGTCTGACGGGACAGGGAGACTATGGCTACACCTTC.

This clone has just a few counts. The chain combines TRBV30 with TRBJ1-1; D is perhaps TRBD1 (6 bases). Germline loops: CDR1 GTSNPN, CDR2 SVGIG (reference sequence). Trimming shortened V by 5 bases and J by 1 base, and 20 bases separated the two germline ends. The length of the CDR3 is 16 residues. DNA for the CDR3: TGTGCCTGGCATAGGGGGGAGGGTAGAAGGAACACTGAAGCTTTCTTT. It codes for CAWHRGEGRRNTEAFF.

The genes are TRBV5-4 and TRBJ1-1, with TRBD1 as a possible D gene (5 bases). This CDR3 is 15 amino acids long. Deletions cut 4 bases from V and 0 bases from J, with 13 bases between. Germline V lookup: CDR1 SGHNT, CDR2 YYREEE (reference sequence). Written as DNA, the CDR3 is TGTGCCAGCAGCCCCTTCAGGGCTATGAACACTGAAGCTTTCTTT. This gives the protein CASSPFRAMNTEAFF.

The chain has TRBV29-1 and TRBJ1-1; D might be TRBD1 (6 bases). The CDR3 covers 11 residues. The V end lost 3 bases, the J end lost 5 bases, and 7 bases lay between the germline ends. The V gene's germline CDR1 is SQVTM and CDR2 ANQGSEA. The chain's CDR3 is CSVDRGTEAFF. The CDR3 bases are TGCAGCGTTGACAGGGGTACTGAAGCTTTCTTT.

The V call is TRBV5-1, the J call TRBJ2-1; a weak D match, TRBD1 (6 bases). V was pared by 0 bases and J by 11 bases, with 9 bases between. The CDR3 contains 12 residues. CDR1 is SGHRS, CDR2 YFSETQ, per germline. CDR3 residues: CASSLDRVKQFF. CDR3 bases: TGCGCCAGCAGCTTGGACAGGGTTAAGCAGTTCTTC.

The genes are TRBV5-5 and TRBJ2-1; D is undetermined. Germline CDR1 is SGHKS and CDR2 is YYEKEE (reference sequence). CDR3 size: 15 residues. Trimming left V 2 bases short and J 0 bases short, with 9 bases between. CDR3 sequence reads: CASSLSFSSYNEQFF. The CDR3 DNA reads as TGTGCCAGCAGCTTAAGCTTCTCCTCCTACAATGAGCAGTTCTTC.

CDR3 loop: CASSETATIYEQYF. The CDR3 coding sequence is TGTGCCAGTAGCGAGACAGCTACTATCTACGAGCAGTACTTC. V and J are TRBV19 and TRBJ2-7; possibly TRBD1 for D (5 bases). Germline lookup yields CDR1 LNHDA and CDR2 SQIVND (reference sequence). This CDR3 has 14 amino acids. Trimming took 6 bases from V and 3 from J, leaving 15 bases between them.

The V and J genes are TRBV6-5 and TRBJ1-2; a possible D gene is TRBD1 (5 bases). CDR1 MNHEY and CDR2 SVGAGI come from the germline V gene. The CDR3 loop spans 12 amino acids. V was pared by 0 bases and J by 6 bases, with 5 bases between. CDR3 residues: CASSYSGDGYTF. Written as DNA, the CDR3 is TGTGCCAGCAGTTACTCAGGGGATGGCTACACCTTC.

This chain joins TRBV9 and TRBJ2-3, with D perhaps TRBD2 (6 bases). Germline V gives CDR1 SGDLS, CDR2 YYNGEE. This CDR3 spans 15 amino acids. Trimming removed 0 bases at V and 1 base at J, with 9 bases between. CDR3 bases: TGTGCCAGCAGCGTAGCTCCTAGCGGCACAGATACGCAGTATTTT. Amino acids: CASSVAPSGTDTQYF.

The rearrangement links TRBV5-5 to TRBJ2-7, with 10 bases fitting TRBD1. Germline CDR1 SGHKS, CDR2 YYEKEE (reference sequence). J gave up 2 bases and V 3 bases, and 2 bases lay outside the gene matches. The CDR3 covers 14 residues. The CDR3 spells CASSWGTGAYEQYF. The DNA for the CDR3 is TGTGCCAGCAGCTGGGGGACAGGGGCCTACGAGCAGTACTTC.

A single count supports this clone. This chain joins TRBV9 and TRBJ1-3; 7 bases map to TRBD1. The CDR3 length is 16 residues. J lost 0 bases, V lost 3 bases, and 6 bases had no gene match. Per the germline V gene, CDR1 is SGDLS and CDR2 is YYNGEE. This CDR3 reads CASSDRTGPSGNTIYF. The CDR3 nucleotides read TGTGCCAGCAGCGACAGGACAGGCCCCTCTGGAAACACCATATATTTT.

This rearrangement joins TRBV20-1 to TRBJ2-7; D possibly corresponds to TRBD2 (6 bases). The ends were cut back, 5 bases at V and 4 bases at J, with 9 bases in the middle. The CDR3 is made up of 11 amino acids. The germline gives CDR1 DFQATT, CDR2 SNEGSKA (reference sequence). The CDR3 region is CSAFGGYEQYF. The DNA for the CDR3 is TGCAGTGCTTTCGGGGGTTACGAGCAGTACTTC.

This rearrangement joins TRBV13 to TRBJ2-3, with TRBD2 identical over 8 bases. V lost 1 base to trimming and J lost 0 bases; unmatched junction nucleotides: 6. The CDR3 has 17 residues. Germline V CDR1 and CDR2: PRHDT, FYEKMQ (reference sequence). CDR3 amino acids: CASSLEPLAGSTDTQYF. The DNA of the CDR3 is TGTGCCAGCAGCTTAGAACCCTTAGCGGGGAGCACAGATACGCAGTATTTT.

This chain uses TRBV6-1 with TRBJ2-7; perhaps TRBD1 as D (5 bases). CDR1 is MNHNS, CDR2 SASEGT, per germline. Trimming shortened V by 2 bases and J by 2 bases, and 13 bases separated the two germline ends. This CDR3 comprises 15 residues. CDR3 sequence: CASSEWSGYAYEQYF. The CDR3 DNA is TGTGCCAGCAGTGAATGGTCAGGGTACGCCTACGAGCAGTACTTC.

V usage is TRBV5-1 and J usage is TRBJ1-1; no reliable D call. This CDR3 is 13 amino acids long. V shed 2 bases and J shed 3 bases, with 8 bases lying between them. Looked up from germline, CDR1 is SGHRS and CDR2 is YFSETQ. The CDR3 region has the DNA TGCGCCAGCAGCTTCGGAGGGTACACTGAAGCTTTCTTT. It codes for CASSFGGYTEAFF.

The chain links TRBV5-1 to TRBJ2-1; D remains ambiguous. The V and J ends lost 2 bases and 8 bases respectively, with 8 bases between them. CDR1 is SGHRS, CDR2 YFSETQ, per germline. This CDR3 has 12 residues. The CDR3 loop reads CASSFSFDEQFF. The DNA for the CDR3 is TGCGCCAGCAGCTTTTCCTTCGATGAGCAGTTCTTC.

J is TRBJ1-4 and V is TRBV28, with TRBD1 as a possible D gene (6 bases). Germline lookup yields CDR1 MDHEN and CDR2 SYDVKM. Trimming took off 5 bases at V and 3 bases at J, with 13 bases between the two ends. The CDR3 is 15 amino acids. CDR3 bases: TGTGCCAGCAGTCCGGGGGGGGCGGCTAATGAAAAACTGTTTTTT. Translation: CASSPGGAANEKLFF.

This sequence joins TRBV19 and TRBJ2-7; TRBD1 agrees at 7 bases. J lost 6 bases, V lost 6 bases, and 11 bases had no gene match. Germline V gene data show CDR1 as LNHDA and CDR2 as SQIVND (reference sequence). This CDR3 comprises 14 residues. The CDR3 DNA sequence: TGTGCCAGTAGCTCCCGGGACAGCGAGCCCGAGCAGTACTTC. Its translation: CASSSRDSEPEQYF.

This sequence joins TRBV30 and TRBJ2-3; tentative D call: TRBD2 (6 bases). The ends were cut back, 2 bases at V and 0 bases at J, with 15 bases in the middle. Germline V gene data show CDR1 as GTSNPN and CDR2 as SVGIG (reference sequence). This CDR3 has 16 amino acids. The chain's CDR3 is CAWSPSLAVSTDTQYF. For the CDR3, the DNA is TGTGCCTGGAGTCCTTCCTTAGCGGTGAGCACAGATACGCAGTATTTT.

Only one count was recorded for this clone. This chain's CDR3 is CASSSPRGYEQYF. CDR3 nucleotides: TGTGCCAGCAGTTCACCCAGGGGCTACGAGCAGTACTTC. V gene TRBV28 combines with J gene TRBJ2-7, with D possibly being TRBD1 (6 bases). CDR1 and CDR2 (germline): MDHEN, SYDVKM. Deletions cut 4 bases from V and 3 bases from J, with 10 bases between. This CDR3 is 13 amino acids long.